A selection of T cell receptor beta chains follows, all from one sample in a study of T cells after yellow fever vaccination. One entry per CDR3 protein results from TCRdb running MiXCR on the 5' RACE reads. Of roughly 400,000 distinct CDR3 sequences in the sample, over 15% were seen once. The material sequenced was PBMCs, taken before the yellow fever booster vaccination. The source of these receptors is a man younger than 30 who received the YFV17D yellow fever vaccine. The CDR3 runs from the conserved cysteine through the conserved F or W. Each record gives: D gene, V gene, clone size, J gene, CDR3 protein, CDR3 DNA. D genes are given only for firm matches. The size entry is marked missing in some rows and otherwise reads once, few, many or a size class.

-	TRBV20-1	-	TRBJ2-3	CSARATGYDTQYF	TGCAGTGCTAGGGCGACAGGCTATGATACGCAGTATTTT
-	TRBV12-3/TRBV12-4	-	TRBJ2-2	CASIPRGSRNTGELFF	TGTGCCAGCATTCCCAGGGGATCCAGGAACACCGGGGAGCTGTTTTTT
TRBD1	TRBV4-1	few	TRBJ2-2	CASSLRTGMNTGELFF	TGCGCCAGCAGCCTTCGGACAGGGATGAACACCGGGGAGCTGTTTTTT
-	TRBV6-5	-	TRBJ2-5	CASSYSAGTSQETQYF	TGTGCCAGCAGTTACTCGGCCGGGACATCTCAAGAGACCCAGTACTTC
-	TRBV4-2	few	TRBJ2-1	CASSQDRGANEQFF	TGTGCCAGCAGCCAAGATAGGGGGGCAAATGAGCAGTTCTTC
TRBD1	TRBV7-2	-	TRBJ2-6	CASSSPYPGQNSGANVLTF	TGTGCCAGCAGCTCTCCGTATCCGGGACAGAACTCTGGGGCCAACGTCCTGACTTTC
-	TRBV7-9	-	TRBJ2-2	CASGRAANPGAGELFF	TGTGCCAGCGGCCGGGCAGCGAATCCCGGGGCCGGGGAGCTGTTTTTT
TRBD1	TRBV5-6	-	TRBJ1-1	CASSEYRGVAFF	TGTGCCAGCAGCGAATACAGGGGTGTGGCTTTCTTT
TRBD1	TRBV9	few	TRBJ1-2	CASSVENRGSKNYGYTF	TGTGCCAGCAGCGTAGAGAACAGGGGGTCGAAGAACTATGGCTACACCTTC
-	TRBV5-6	-	TRBJ1-2	CASSSLNNGYTF	TGTGCCAGCAGCTCTCTTAACAATGGCTACACCTTC
-	TRBV9	few	TRBJ1-2	CASSVATPGGYGYTF	TGTGCCAGCAGCGTAGCGACCCCCGGGGGCTATGGCTACACCTTC
TRBD1	TRBV5-1	-	TRBJ1-1	CASSRTGGTSTEAFF	TGCGCCAGCAGTCGGACAGGGGGCACGAGCACTGAAGCTTTCTTT
-	TRBV19	-	TRBJ1-5	CASSLTFAVSPQHF	TGTGCCAGTAGTCTCACTTTCGCAGTTAGTCCCCAGCATTTT
-	TRBV18	few	TRBJ1-6	CASSYREVSFNSPLHF	TGTGCCAGCTCGTACAGGGAGGTTTCCTTTAATTCACCCCTCCACTTT
TRBD1	TRBV20-1	few	TRBJ2-7	CSARTGGDEQYF	TGCAGTGCGCGGACAGGGGGCGACGAGCAGTACTTC
TRBD1	TRBV6-2/TRBV6-3	many	TRBJ1-1	CASSYGTVNTEAFF	TGTGCCAGCAGTTACGGGACAGTGAACACTGAAGCTTTCTTT
TRBD2	TRBV5-1	few	TRBJ2-3	CASSLGLAGQASTDTQYF	TGCGCCAGCAGCTTGGGACTAGCGGGCCAGGCTAGCACAGATACGCAGTATTTT
TRBD1	TRBV4-1	few	TRBJ1-4	CASSQGDRDVEKLFF	TGCGCCAGCAGCCAAGGGGACAGGGATGTAGAAAAACTGTTTTTT
-	TRBV6-5	-	TRBJ1-1	CASSSQPLMNTEAFF	TGTGCCAGCAGTTCTCAACCCCTCATGAACACTGAAGCTTTCTTT
-	TRBV5-6	few	TRBJ2-5	CASSLDRRETQYF	TGTGCCAGCAGCTTGGACAGGAGGGAGACCCAGTACTTC
-	TRBV12-3/TRBV12-4	few	TRBJ2-3	CASSLFSGAGTDTQYF	TGTGCCAGCAGTTTATTTTCAGGGGCCGGCACAGATACGCAGTATTTT
TRBD1	TRBV7-9	-	TRBJ2-3	CASSSRGRGITDTQYF	TGTGCCAGCAGCTCCCGGGGCAGGGGGATCACAGATACGCAGTATTTT
TRBD1	TRBV2	few	TRBJ1-2	CASRGQGDAGGYTF	TGTGCCAGCAGGGGACAGGGTGATGCGGGAGGCTACACCTTC
-	TRBV27	-	TRBJ1-2	CASSFRTTGIYGYTF	TGTGCCAGCAGTTTTCGCACAACAGGGATCTATGGCTACACCTTC
-	TRBV7-9	few	TRBJ2-3	CASSSPEEADTQYF	TGTGCCAGCAGCTCACCAGAGGAGGCAGATACGCAGTATTTT
TRBD2	TRBV12-3/TRBV12-4	-	TRBJ2-7	CASSASGGGYEQYF	TGTGCCAGCAGCGCTAGCGGGGGGGGTTACGAGCAGTACTTC
-	TRBV3-1	-	TRBJ1-3	CASSRRESGNTIYF	TGTGCCAGCAGCCGCAGGGAATCTGGAAACACCATATATTTT
-	TRBV20-1	-	TRBJ1-1	CSATQSDRAEAFF	TGCAGTGCTACCCAATCCGACAGAGCTGAAGCTTTCTTT
-	TRBV9	many	TRBJ2-3	CASSVGGTDTQYF	TGTGCCAGCAGCGTAGGGGGCACAGATACGCAGTATTTT
-	TRBV25-1	few	TRBJ2-3	CASRTTDTQYF	TGTGCCAGTCGAACAACAGATACGCAGTATTTT
TRBD2	TRBV7-2	-	TRBJ2-1	CASSLAGTSGGLNEQFF	TGTGCCAGCAGCTTAGCCGGGACTAGCGGGGGCCTTAATGAGCAGTTCTTC
-	TRBV2	-	TRBJ2-6	CASTEREGPVLTF	TGTGCCAGCACCGAAAGAGAAGGTCCCGTCCTGACTTTC
TRBD2	TRBV6-6	-	TRBJ2-3	CASSFGGGVADTQYF	TGTGCCAGCAGTTTCGGGGGGGGCGTCGCAGATACGCAGTATTTT
TRBD2	TRBV7-2	-	TRBJ2-5	CASSFTVSGGARETQYF	TGTGCCAGCAGCTTCACGGTCAGCGGGGGGGCTAGAGAGACCCAGTACTTC
TRBD2	TRBV6-2/TRBV6-3	-	TRBJ2-2	CASSPLAGDSTGELFF	TGTGCCAGCAGCCCACTAGCGGGGGATTCCACCGGGGAGCTGTTTTTT
-	TRBV7-9	few	TRBJ1-2	CASSTVGRAYGYTF	TGTGCCAGCAGCACAGTTGGGAGGGCTTATGGCTACACCTTC
TRBD2	TRBV19	-	TRBJ2-3	CASSALAGVDTQYF	TGTGCCAGTAGTGCGCTAGCGGGAGTGGATACGCAGTATTTT
-	TRBV19	few	TRBJ2-1	CASSYSPSYNEQFF	TGTGCCAGTAGTTACAGTCCCTCCTACAATGAGCAGTTCTTC
TRBD1	TRBV4-3	-	TRBJ1-2	CASSQDPDRVYGYTF	TGCGCCAGCAGCCAAGATCCCGACAGGGTATATGGCTACACCTTC
-	TRBV7-6	few	TRBJ2-1	CASSLPGLYNEQFF	TGTGCCAGCAGCTTACCAGGGCTCTACAATGAGCAGTTCTTC
-	TRBV7-8	few	TRBJ2-5	CASSLGSTGSEVETQYF	TGTGCCAGCAGCTTAGGGTCTACAGGGTCGGAGGTTGAGACCCAGTACTTC
-	TRBV7-2	few	TRBJ2-4	CASSPGGTKNIQYF	TGTGCCAGCAGCCCTGGGGGGACCAAAAACATTCAGTACTTC
TRBD2	TRBV7-9	few	TRBJ2-3	CASSTGLAVDTQYF	TGTGCCAGCAGTACCGGACTAGCAGTAGATACGCAGTATTTT
-	TRBV6-5	-	TRBJ1-1	CASSYSLVVTEAFF	TGTGCCAGCAGTTACTCGTTGGTTGTTACTGAAGCTTTCTTT
-	TRBV5-1	many	TRBJ2-7	CASSLSFWGPNEQYF	TGCGCCAGCAGCTTGTCTTTTTGGGGGCCCAACGAGCAGTACTTC
-	TRBV5-5	few	TRBJ1-5	CASSLAPRAEEYQPQHF	TGTGCCAGCAGCTTGGCCCCCAGGGCTGAAGAGTATCAGCCCCAGCATTTT
-	TRBV5-1	few	TRBJ2-2	CASSFGPSTNTGELFF	TGCGCCAGCAGCTTCGGACCGAGCACGAACACCGGGGAGCTGTTTTTT
-	TRBV20-1	few	TRBJ2-3	CSAQKGEWTDTQYF	TGCAGTGCCCAGAAGGGTGAATGGACAGATACGCAGTATTTT
-	TRBV7-2	-	TRBJ2-2	CASSLDRAGELFF	TGTGCCAGCAGCTTAGATAGGGCCGGGGAGCTGTTTTTT
-	TRBV24-1	many	TRBJ2-3	CATSDQPDPDTQYF	TGTGCCACCAGTGACCAACCGGACCCTGATACGCAGTATTTT
-	TRBV25-1	-	TRBJ1-2	CASSEAEYGYTF	TGTGCCAGCAGTGAAGCTGAATATGGCTACACCTTC
TRBD1	TRBV11-2	few	TRBJ1-1	CAIGTGSTEAFF	TGTGCCATCGGGACAGGGTCCACTGAAGCTTTCTTT
TRBD1	TRBV20-1	few	TRBJ2-7	CSARGQGVTYEQYF	TGCAGTGCTAGAGGACAGGGAGTAACCTACGAGCAGTACTTC